The present TCR beta chain was sequenced within a study of cytomegalovirus exposure and HLA in healthy donors (dated by TCRdb to about 2017). About the investigation overall: In an earlier analysis of roughly 500 of the donors, 276 Gb of sequence data and approximately 120 million unique TCR beta sequences from about 180 million T cells were reported. Roughly 320 gigabases of sequencing data and around 85 million unique TCR sequences made up an early release that covered 500 to 700 HLA-typed donors. Of the 300 to 500 genotyped donors, 65% to 90% were placed in the genetic ancestry cluster associated with self-reported Caucasian donors. The study aimed to test whether signatures of past pathogen exposure could be identified by cataloging public T cell receptors. The study profiled the T cell repertoires of hundreds of subjects by immunosequencing and related them to cytomegalovirus serostatus. Besides the first cohort of under 700 subjects, a separate validation cohort made up of some 110 different subjects was used. High-throughput TCR immunosequencing, statistical association of individual TCRs with disease status, and machine learning were combined to predict cytomegalovirus infection status. A later analysis re-examined previously published TCR beta repertoires from roughly 720 donors and added high-resolution HLA genotyping to investigate patterns of TCR occurrence. In the later analysis, no new phenotypic data were used to find candidate immune exposures; instead, reliance was placed on TCR beta sequences and their occurrence across donors. To decide whether each TCR beta V gene segment behaved as functional or pseudogenic, an earlier analysis of over 500 of the donors relied on high-throughput TCR beta sequencing. Donor age, sex, ethnicity and CMV serostatus were compiled alongside the repertoire data. A later genetic analysis used genome-wide SNP genotypes for about 65% of the roughly 700 donors, treating that subset as a discovery cohort. All discovery cohort repertoires had been generated on a single sequencing platform. Both class I and class II loci were covered by HLA typing, at four-digit resolution. The number of donors typed differed by locus, with roughly 629-640 for A, B, C, DRB1 and DQB1, 522 for DQA1, over 600 for DPA1, and 400 to 490 for DPB1. Because of strong linkage in the cohort, roughly five DR-DQ haplotypes were treated as single units for association and clustering. Among about 400 genotyped donors of the cohort, an average of around 220,000 unique TCR beta nucleotide sequences was sequenced per donor, of which 15% to 20% were non-productive. Overall study results and their limits: The cohort was sequenced for TCR beta chains only, and without alpha or paired-chain data the features that could be detected were limited. According to a later analysis, parvovirus B19, influenza, CMV and Epstein-Barr virus appeared linked to several top co-occurrence clusters. Broadly in line with IMGT annotations, most TCR beta V segments showed up in productive rearrangements about 90% or about 30% of the time in an earlier analysis of several hundred of the donors. Compared with the approximately 600-donor mean, donors in an Asian-associated ancestry cluster had fewer N-insertions in productive TCRs, according to a later genetic analysis. In a later analysis, most CMV-associated TCR beta chains were found to appear HLA-restricted, with HLA associations seemingly driven largely by CMV exposure. Assigning TCR associations to individual alleles was difficult when HLA alleles, especially DR and DQ, strongly co-occurred. The only immune exposure information available for the cohort was CMV serostatus. A cluster of highly shared sequence variants was judged likely to represent a technical artifact of the sequencing pipeline. In both the original and validation cohorts, the classifier was reported to diagnose cytomegalovirus status with high specificity and sensitivity. A further reported finding was that TCR beta sequences accurately predicted the HLA-A and HLA-B alleles for most subjects in the first cohort. Some IMGT-functional V segments, including TRBV6-2 and TRBV6-3, could not be told apart with the 87-base-pair reads, so those segments were excluded. In vitro tests confirmed that three of the cytomegalovirus-associated TCR beta chains recognize cytomegalovirus antigens. Across donors, most TCR sequences were observed very rarely, whereas some public TCRs were present in many individuals. The presence/absence analyses assumed that sequencing depth was roughly uniform across donors, and that assumption may not be true. In a later analysis, TCR association rates were found to vary across HLA loci, with the most associated TCRs seen for DRB1 alleles and the fewest for HLA-C alleles. A later genetic analysis associated a missense DCLRE1C variant with V-gene and J-gene trimming of TCR beta chains, and an independent cohort replicated the association. Correlated functional status among segregating V segments might be attributable to linkage disequilibrium, but an unknown experimental factor could not be ruled out. The study gave a list of 150 to 200 TCR beta chains associated with cytomegalovirus. Because HLA typing was unavailable for some donors at each locus, only the typed subset was used in association tests. A later analysis associated some 17,000 TCR beta sequences with specific HLA alleles at a false discovery rate of 0.05. In a later analysis, HLA-associated TCR beta chains showed more clonal expansion and lower generation probabilities than non-associated chains that were equally common. Around 16 rarely observed V segments, including chromosome 9 orphons, were excluded from the earlier analysis of a few hundred of the donors because counts were too low. The authors suggested that the approach could potentially be extended to other disease states and immunological phenotypes.

Concerning this clone: It lacks a known antigen. No qualities accompany the bases; no much larger clone lies one base away.

Receptor amplification or capture employed the immunoSEQ multiplex PCR assay. A mixture of 60 forward primers for TCR Vbeta segments and 13 reverse primers for TCR Jbeta segments was used in the multiplex PCR. Amplification of the CDR3 region of rearranged TCR beta genes was performed with a multiplex PCR assay on genomic DNA. The amplified TCR beta libraries were sequenced on the Illumina HiSeq System as 87-base-pair reads. Per the authors' processing: A later analysis tallied roughly 78 million unique TCR beta chains across the 666 repertoires, and roughly 11 million of those chains were shared by two or more donors. To remove PCR and sequencing errors, raw reads were error-corrected and collapsed into unique sequences using a nearest-neighbor algorithm that merged closely related sequences. CDR3 sequences were aligned to IMGT reference sequences to assign V, D and J gene segments. For a sequence to be retained, at least a six-nucleotide match to both a V gene segment and a J gene segment was required. A rearrangement was called productive if the CDR3 had no stop codons and remained in frame with V and J, and every other rearrangement was called non-productive. Following IMGT convention, CDR3 was defined as the stretch from the second conserved V-encoded cysteine up to the conserved J-encoded phenylalanine. In an earlier analysis of around 640 of the donors, sequences lacking an unambiguous match to a single V gene segment were excluded. An earlier analysis of fewer than 750 of the donors classified V segments as functional when productive rearrangements were above 56.7% and as segregating when the standard deviation between donors was above 5%. A statistical classification framework was built for diagnosing cytomegalovirus status from the catalog of TCR beta chain sequences. A later analysis assigned V and J genes by comparing TCR nucleotide sequences with IMGT/GENE-DB human TR gene sequences. A later analysis assigned CDR3 sequences and most-parsimonious VDJ recombination scenarios with the TCRdist pipeline. A later analysis defined each TCR beta chain by its CDR3 amino acid sequence plus V-gene family, and excluded reads lacking a unique V-gene family. In a later analysis, a few hundred highly shared, low-generation-probability nucleotide sequences were removed to address suspected cross-contamination and a sequencing artifact. For each public chain, a later analysis derived a clonal expansion index from normalized ranks of inferred template counts within each repertoire. In a later analysis, generation probabilities were computed with a VDJ recombination model fitted to out-of-frame rearrangements, and the resulting probabilities were checked against IGoR. Hypergeometric tests were used in a later analysis to score TCR-TCR, TCR-HLA and TCR-CMV co-occurrence, with a repertoire-size bias correction applied to the TCR pairs. A later analysis estimated false discovery rates by permuting HLA or CMV assignments 20 times. In a later analysis, co-occurring TCRs were grouped using DBSCAN, with TCRdist sequence similarity added in when clustering inside HLA-allele-positive subsets. Repertoires with fewer than 30,000 or more than 120,000 public chains, plus five repertoires with anomalous nucleotide sharing, were excluded from co-occurrence clustering. The source is immuneACCESS, and TCRdb retained only in-frame sequences with V and J called. Part of the clones is not carried over; for the studies checked, unresolved V genes explain less than half of this, and the remainder is unexplained. That table is the source of V, J and clone size, and D and trimming were worked out from the DNA. For this sample there are 85,000 to 120,000 clones; 75% appear just once. Of the sample, about 2.5% is held by the ten largest clones.

V and J are truncated by 3 bases and 4 bases respectively, leaving an intervening sequence of 7 bases. The CDR1 and CDR2 encoded by the germline V gene are SGHDT and YYEEEE. From its cysteine to its phenylalanine, the CDR3 spans 12 amino acids. Only the CDR3 region is kept as DNA, spanning 36 bases read in frame from base 1. The cohort consisted of some 730 healthy bone marrow donors. At the time of sampling, every cohort member was nominally healthy, though immune exposures that went unrecorded were likely present. The donor was CMV seronegative and belonged to the group of 380 or so seronegative cohort members. A peripheral blood sample was collected from each donor, and TCR beta sequencing was performed on peripheral blood mononuclear cells. The Qiagen DNeasy Blood Extraction Kit was used to extract genomic DNA from the blood cell samples.

The receptor's source is a man in his forties in good health and CMV-seronegative. Material: PBMCs. The rearrangement joined TRBV5-6 to TRBJ1-1, with no confident D gene call. The base sequence is TGTGCCAGCAGCTACTTGTCCACTGAAGCTTTCTTT. This encodes CASSYLSTEAFF.